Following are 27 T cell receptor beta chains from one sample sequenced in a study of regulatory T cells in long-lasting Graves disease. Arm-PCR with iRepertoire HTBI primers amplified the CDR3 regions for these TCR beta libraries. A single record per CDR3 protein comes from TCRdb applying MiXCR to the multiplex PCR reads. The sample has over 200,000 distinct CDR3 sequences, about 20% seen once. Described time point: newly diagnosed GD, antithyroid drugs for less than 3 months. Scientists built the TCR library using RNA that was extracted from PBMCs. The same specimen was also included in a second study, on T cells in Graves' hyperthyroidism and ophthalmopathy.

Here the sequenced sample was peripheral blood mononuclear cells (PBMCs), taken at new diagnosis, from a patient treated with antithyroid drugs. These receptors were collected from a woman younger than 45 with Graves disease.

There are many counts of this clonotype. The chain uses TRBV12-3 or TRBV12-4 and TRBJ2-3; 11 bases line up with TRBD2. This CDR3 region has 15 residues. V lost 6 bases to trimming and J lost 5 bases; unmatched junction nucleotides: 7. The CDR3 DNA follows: TGTGCCAGCAGCACCGGGACTAGCGGCCTAGATACGCAGTATTTT. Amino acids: CASSTGTSGLDTQYF.

In DNA form, the CDR3 reads TGCAGTGCTCACGGCGGGACAGCTTACGAGCAGTACTTC. It specifies CSAHGGTAYEQYF. This chain joins TRBV20-1 and TRBJ2-7, with TRBD1 as a possible D gene (7 bases). Trimming stripped 5 bases from V and 4 bases from J, with 15 bases between. Germline-derived CDR1 and CDR2 are DFQATT and SNEGSKA (reference sequence). This CDR3 region has 13 residues.

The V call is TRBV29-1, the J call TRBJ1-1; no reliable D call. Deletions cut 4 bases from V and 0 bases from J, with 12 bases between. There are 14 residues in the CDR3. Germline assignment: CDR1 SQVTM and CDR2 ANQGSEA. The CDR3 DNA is TGCAGCGTTGGTGACGGCACCCTGAACACTGAAGCTTTCTTT. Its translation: CSVGDGTLNTEAFF.

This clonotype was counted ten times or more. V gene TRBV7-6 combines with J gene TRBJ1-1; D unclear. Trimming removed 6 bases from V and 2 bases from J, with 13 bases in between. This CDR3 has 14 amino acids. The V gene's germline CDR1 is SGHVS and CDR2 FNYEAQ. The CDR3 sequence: CASRPTWLNTEAFF. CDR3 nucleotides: TGTGCCAGCAGGCCTACATGGCTAAACACTGAAGCTTTCTTT.

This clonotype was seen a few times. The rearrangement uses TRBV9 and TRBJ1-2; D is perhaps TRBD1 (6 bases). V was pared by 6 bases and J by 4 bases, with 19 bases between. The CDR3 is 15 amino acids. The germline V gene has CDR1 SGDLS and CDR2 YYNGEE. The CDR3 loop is CASTKGTGPFYGYTF. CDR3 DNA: TGTGCCAGCACCAAAGGAACAGGGCCCTTCTATGGCTACACCTTC.

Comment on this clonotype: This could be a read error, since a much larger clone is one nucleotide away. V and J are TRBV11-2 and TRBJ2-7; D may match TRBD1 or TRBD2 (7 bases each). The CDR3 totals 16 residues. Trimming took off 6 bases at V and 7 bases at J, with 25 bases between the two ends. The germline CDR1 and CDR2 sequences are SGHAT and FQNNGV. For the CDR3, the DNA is TGTGCCAGCAGAGGGAGGAACAGGGGCGGGGGTAGTGAGCAGTACTTC. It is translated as CASRGRNRGGGSEQYF.

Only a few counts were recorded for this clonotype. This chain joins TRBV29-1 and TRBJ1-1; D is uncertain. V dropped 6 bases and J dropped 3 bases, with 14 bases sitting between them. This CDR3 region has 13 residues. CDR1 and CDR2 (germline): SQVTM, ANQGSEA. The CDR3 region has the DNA TGCAGCGTAAGGGCAAGCCGGGACACTGAAGCTTTCTTT. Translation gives CSVRASRDTEAFF. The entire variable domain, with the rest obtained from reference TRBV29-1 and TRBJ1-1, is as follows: SAVISQKPSRDICQRGTSLTIQCQVDSQVTMMFWYRQQPGQSLTLIATANQGSEATYESGFVIDKFPISRPNLTFSTLTVSNMSPEDSSIYLCSVRASRDTEAFFGQGTRLTVV.

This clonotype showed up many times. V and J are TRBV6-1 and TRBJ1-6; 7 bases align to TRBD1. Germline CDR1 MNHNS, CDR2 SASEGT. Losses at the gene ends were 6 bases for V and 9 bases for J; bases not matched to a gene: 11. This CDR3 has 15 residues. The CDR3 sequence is CASRDGTAAASPLHF. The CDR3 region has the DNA TGTGCCAGCAGGGACGGGACAGCGGCAGCTTCACCCCTCCACTTT.

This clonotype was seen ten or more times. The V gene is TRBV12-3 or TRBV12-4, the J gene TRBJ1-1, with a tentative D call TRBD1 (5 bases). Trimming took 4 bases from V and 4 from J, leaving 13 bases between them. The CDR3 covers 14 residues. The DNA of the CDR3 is TGTGCCAGCAGTTGGGGCAGCCAGTCCACTGAAGCTTTCTTT. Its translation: CASSWGSQSTEAFF.

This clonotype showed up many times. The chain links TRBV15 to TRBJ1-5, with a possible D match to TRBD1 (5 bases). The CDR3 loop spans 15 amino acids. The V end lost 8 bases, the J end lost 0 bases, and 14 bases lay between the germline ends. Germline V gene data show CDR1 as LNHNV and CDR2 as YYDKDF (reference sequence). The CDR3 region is CATVSGTGSNQPQHF. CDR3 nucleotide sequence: TGTGCCACCGTATCGGGGACGGGTAGCAATCAGCCCCAGCATTTT.

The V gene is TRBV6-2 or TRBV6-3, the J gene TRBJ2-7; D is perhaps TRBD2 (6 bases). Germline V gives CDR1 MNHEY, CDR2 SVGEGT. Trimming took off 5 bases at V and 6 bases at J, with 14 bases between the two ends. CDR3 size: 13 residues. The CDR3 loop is CASSVEGGCEQYF. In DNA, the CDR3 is TGTGCCAGCAGTGTGGAGGGAGGCTGCGAGCAGTACTTC.

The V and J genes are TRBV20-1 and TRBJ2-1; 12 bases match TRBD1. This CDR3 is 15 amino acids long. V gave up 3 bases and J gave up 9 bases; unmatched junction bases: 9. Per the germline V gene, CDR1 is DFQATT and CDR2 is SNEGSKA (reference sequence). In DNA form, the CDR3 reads TGCAGTGCTAGTGGCGATGGGACAGGGGGCGGTGAGCAGTTCTTC. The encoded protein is CSASGDGTGGGEQFF.

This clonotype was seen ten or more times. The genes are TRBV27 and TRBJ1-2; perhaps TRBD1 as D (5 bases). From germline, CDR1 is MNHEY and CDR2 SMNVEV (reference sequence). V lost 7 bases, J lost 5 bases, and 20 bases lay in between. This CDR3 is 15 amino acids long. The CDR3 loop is CASTPSLGGLYGYTF. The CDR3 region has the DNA TGTGCCAGCACCCCAAGTCTTGGGGGATTATATGGCTACACCTTC.

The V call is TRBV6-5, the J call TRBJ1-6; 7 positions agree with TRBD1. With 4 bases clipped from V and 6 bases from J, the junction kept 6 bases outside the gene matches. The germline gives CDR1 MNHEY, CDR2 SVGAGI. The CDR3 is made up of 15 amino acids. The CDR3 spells CASSFEGALNSPLHF. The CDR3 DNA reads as TGTGCCAGCAGTTTTGAGGGGGCTCTTAATTCACCCCTCCACTTT.

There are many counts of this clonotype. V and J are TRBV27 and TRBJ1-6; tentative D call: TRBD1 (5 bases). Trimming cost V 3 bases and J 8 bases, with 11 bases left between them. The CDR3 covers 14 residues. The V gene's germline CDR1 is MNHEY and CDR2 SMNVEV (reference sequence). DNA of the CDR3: TGTGCCAGCAGTTTGAAGGGGCGCGATTCACCCCTCCACTTT. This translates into CASSLKGRDSPLHF.

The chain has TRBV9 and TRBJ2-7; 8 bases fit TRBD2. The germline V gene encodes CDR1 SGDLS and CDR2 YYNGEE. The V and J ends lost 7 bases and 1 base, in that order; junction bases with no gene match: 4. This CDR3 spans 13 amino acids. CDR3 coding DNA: TGTGCCAGCTCGGGGGGGCCTTCCTACGAGCAGTACTTC. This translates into CASSGGPSYEQYF.

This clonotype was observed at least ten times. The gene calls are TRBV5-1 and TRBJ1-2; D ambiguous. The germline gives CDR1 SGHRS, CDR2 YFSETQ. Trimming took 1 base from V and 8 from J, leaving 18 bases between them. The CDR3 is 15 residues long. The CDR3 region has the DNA TGCGCCAGCAGCTTGACCCGACGGGGTCGGGAAGGCTACACCTTC. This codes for CASSLTRRGREGYTF.

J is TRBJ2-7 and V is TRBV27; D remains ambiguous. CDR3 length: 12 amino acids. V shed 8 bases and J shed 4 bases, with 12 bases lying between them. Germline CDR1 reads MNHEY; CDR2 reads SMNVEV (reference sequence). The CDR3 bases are TGTGCCAGCGGAACCTCCCGATACGAGCAGTACTTC. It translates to CASGTSRYEQYF.

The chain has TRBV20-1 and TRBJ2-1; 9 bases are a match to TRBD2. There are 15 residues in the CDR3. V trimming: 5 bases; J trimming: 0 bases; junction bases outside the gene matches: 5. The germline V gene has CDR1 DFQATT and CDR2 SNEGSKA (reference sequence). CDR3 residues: CSAFLSGSSYNEQFF. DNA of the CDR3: TGCAGTGCTTTCCTTAGCGGGAGCTCCTACAATGAGCAGTTCTTC.

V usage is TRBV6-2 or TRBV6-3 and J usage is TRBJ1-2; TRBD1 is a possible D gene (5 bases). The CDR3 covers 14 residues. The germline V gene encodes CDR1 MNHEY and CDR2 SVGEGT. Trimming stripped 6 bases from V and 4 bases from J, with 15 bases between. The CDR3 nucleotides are TGTGCCAGCAGCCGGGAGGGGAGAGGCTATGGCTACACCTTC. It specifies CASSREGRGYGYTF.

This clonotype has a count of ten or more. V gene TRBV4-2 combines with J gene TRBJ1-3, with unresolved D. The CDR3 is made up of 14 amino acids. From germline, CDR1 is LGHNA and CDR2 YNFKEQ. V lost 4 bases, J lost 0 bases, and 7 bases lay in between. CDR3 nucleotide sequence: TGTGCCAGCAGCCTCAGTTTCTCTGGAAACACCATATATTTT. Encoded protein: CASSLSFSGNTIYF.

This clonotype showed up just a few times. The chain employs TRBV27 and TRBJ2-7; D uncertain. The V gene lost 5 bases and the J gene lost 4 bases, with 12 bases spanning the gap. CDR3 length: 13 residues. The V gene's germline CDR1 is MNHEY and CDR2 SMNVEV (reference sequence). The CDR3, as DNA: TGTGCCAGCAGTCTGACGGACGGATACGAGCAGTACTTC. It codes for CASSLTDGYEQYF.

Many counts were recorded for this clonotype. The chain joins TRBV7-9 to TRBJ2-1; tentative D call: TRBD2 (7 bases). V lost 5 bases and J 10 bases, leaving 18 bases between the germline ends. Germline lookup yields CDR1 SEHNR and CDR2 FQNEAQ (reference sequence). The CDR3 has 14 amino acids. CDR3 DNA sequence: TGTGCCAGCAGCCGCGAGGGGGGGGCGGGGGAGCAGTTCTTC. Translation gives CASSREGGAGEQFF.

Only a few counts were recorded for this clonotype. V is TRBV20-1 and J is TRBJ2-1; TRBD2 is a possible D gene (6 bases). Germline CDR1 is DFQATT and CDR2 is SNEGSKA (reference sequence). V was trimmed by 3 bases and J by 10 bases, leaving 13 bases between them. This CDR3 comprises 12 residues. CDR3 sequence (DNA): TGCAGTGCTAGGTCTCGGCGGGGAGAGCAGTTCTTC. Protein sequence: CSARSRRGEQFF.

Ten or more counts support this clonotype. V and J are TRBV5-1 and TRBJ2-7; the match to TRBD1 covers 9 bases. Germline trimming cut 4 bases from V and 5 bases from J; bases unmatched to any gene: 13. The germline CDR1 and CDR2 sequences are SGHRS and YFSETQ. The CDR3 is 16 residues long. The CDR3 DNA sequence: TGCGCCAGCAGCCTGGGACAGGGCGGTTTCAACGACGAGCAGTACTTC. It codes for CASSLGQGGFNDEQYF.

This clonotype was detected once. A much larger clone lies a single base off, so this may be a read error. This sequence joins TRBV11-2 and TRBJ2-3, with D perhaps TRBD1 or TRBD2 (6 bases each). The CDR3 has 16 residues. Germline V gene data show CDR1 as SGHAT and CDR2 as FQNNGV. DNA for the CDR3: TGTGCCAGCAGCTTCCGAGGGCCCGGGGGCACAGATACGCGGTATTTT. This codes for CASSFRGPGGTDTRYF.

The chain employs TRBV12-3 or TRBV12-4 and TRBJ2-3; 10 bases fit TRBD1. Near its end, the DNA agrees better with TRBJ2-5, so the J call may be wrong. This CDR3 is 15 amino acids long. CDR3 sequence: CASSLGTGAGETQYF. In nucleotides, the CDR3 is TGTGCCAGCAGTTTGGGGACAGGGGCGGGGGAGACCCAGTACTTC.